This T cell receptor (beta chain) was recovered during a study of T cells in Graves' hyperthyroidism and ophthalmopathy. The study, taken as a whole, reports: In the analysis, a 13 V-J model separated ophthalmopathy from stable hyperthyroidism.

The ends were cut back, 6 bases at V and 15 bases at J, with 18 bases in the middle. The CDR3 runs to 12 residues. Germline lookup yields CDR1 WNHNN and CDR2 SYGVQD (reference sequence). It was uncontrolled infection, other autoimmune disease, pregnancy or lactation that excluded patients. The diagnoses drew upon clinical symptoms, serum thyroxine and TRAb, thyroid ultrasound and orbital computed tomography. On this clonotype itself: Its antigen is unidentified.

Amplification of TCR beta CDR3 regions used RNA as the template. HTBI primers were used for first-round RT-PCR of the TCR CDR3. TCRdb recomputed calls from the multiplex PCR reads with MiXCR, one row per CDR3 protein. In the table there are about 610,000 distinct CDR3 sequences, 35% to 55% of which are singletons. The rearrangement uses TRBV10-1 and TRBJ1-5; D possibly corresponds to TRBD1 (5 bases). The sequence derives from a woman under 30 with Graves' hyperthyroidism. The sequencing sample was made of peripheral blood or thyroid tissue (not recorded which). CDR3 amino acids: CASSDSGQSRHF. DNA of the CDR3: TGCGCCAGCAGCGACAGTGGCCAGTCCCGGCATTTT.